This TCR beta chain appears in the sequencing data of a study of T cells in Graves' hyperthyroidism and ophthalmopathy. Overall study: Peripheral blood draws took place at initial diagnosis, ahead of any treatment. Study-level findings and limits: Most thyroid clonotypes expanded above 0.001 were also detected in blood. The model made its ophthalmopathy prediction, and onset followed a median around 6.5 months later.

The germline V gene has CDR1 MDHEN and CDR2 SYDVKM. Trimming removed 4 bases at V and 0 bases at J, with 13 bases between. The CDR3 loop spans 17 amino acids. Using RNA transcripts as the source, TCR beta CDR3 regions were amplified. A set of HTBI primers served as the primers for a first-round RT-PCR of the TCR CDR3. MiXCR was run by TCRdb on the multiplex PCR reads, yielding one entry per CDR3 protein. The table includes nearly 600,000 distinct CDR3 sequences, approximately 14% detected once. This clonotype was counted at least ten times. Its antigen remains unknown. The source of this sequence is a woman in her twenties or thirties with Graves' hyperthyroidism that later progressed to Graves' ophthalmopathy. The chain carries TRBV28 and TRBJ1-6, with TRBD1 as a possible D gene (5 bases). Specimen: blood. CDR3 loop: CASSSMGRFSYNSPLHF. In nucleotides, the CDR3 is TGTGCCAGCAGTTCCATGGGACGGTTCTCCTATAATTCACCCCTCCACTTT.